The 4 T cell receptor beta chains reported below all come from one sample, sequenced in a study of blood T cell repertoires in COVID-19. The table came from immunoSEQ multiplex PCR; TCRdb's copy has only in-frame clones and leaves some out. This table holds around 150,000 clones, about 81% found once. Sequenced material: peripheral blood. The receptors stem from a human donor in a cohort sampled during active COVID-19.

CDR3 amino acids: CASRGGSANTGELFF. The CDR3 coding sequence is TGTGCCAGCAGGGGCGGGAGCGCGAACACCGGGGAGCTGTTTTTT. The chain joins TRBV2 to TRBJ2-2; TRBD2 aligns across 7 bases. The CDR3 is made up of 15 amino acids. In germline, CDR1 is SNHLY, CDR2 FYNNEI. V shed 6 bases and J 0 bases; nucleotides not matched to a gene: 4. The full variable domain, completed using reference TRBV2 and TRBJ2-2, is EPEVTQTPSHQVTQMGQEVILRCVPISNHLYFYWYRQILGQKVEFLVSFYNNEISEKSEIFDDQFSVERPDGSNFTLKIRSTKLEDSAMYFCASRGGSANTGELFFGEGSRLTVL.

CDR3 sequence: CASQRLGGITEAFF. The CDR3 bases are TGTGCCAGCCAGCGCCTGGGGGGTATCACTGAAGCTTTCTTT. V usage is TRBV9 and J usage is TRBJ1-1, with a weak D call TRBD1 (5 bases). The CDR3 totals 14 residues. Trimming left V 7 bases short and J 4 bases short, with 17 bases between. Germline V gene data show CDR1 as SGDLS and CDR2 as YYNGEE.

The rearrangement joins TRBV7-9 to TRBJ1-1; D uncertain. V was trimmed by 5 bases and J by 1 base, leaving 8 bases between them. This CDR3 comprises 13 residues. Germline CDR1 and CDR2: SEHNR and FQNEAQ (reference sequence). In nucleotides, the CDR3 is TGTGCCAGCAGCCCCCGGGAGAACACTGAAGCTTTCTTT. Amino acids: CASSPRENTEAFF.

This clone was picked up many times. The V and J genes are TRBV7-2 and TRBJ1-6; 7 bases align to TRBD1. The CDR3 has 14 residues. Germline lookup yields CDR1 SGHTA and CDR2 FQGNSA. Trimming cost V 5 bases and J 10 bases; bases outside gene matches: 8. This CDR3 is CASSPRQGVSPLHF. As DNA, the CDR3 is TGTGCCAGCAGCCCACGACAGGGAGTGTCACCCCTCCACTTT.